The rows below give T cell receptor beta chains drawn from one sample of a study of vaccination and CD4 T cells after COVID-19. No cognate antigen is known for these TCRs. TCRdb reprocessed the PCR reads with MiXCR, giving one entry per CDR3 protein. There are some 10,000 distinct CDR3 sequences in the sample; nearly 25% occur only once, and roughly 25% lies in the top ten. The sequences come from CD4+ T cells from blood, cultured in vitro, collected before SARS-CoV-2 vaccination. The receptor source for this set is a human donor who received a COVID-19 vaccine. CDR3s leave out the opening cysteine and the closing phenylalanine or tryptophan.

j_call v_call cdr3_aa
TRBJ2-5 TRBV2 ASSETQEGGTQY
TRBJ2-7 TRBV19 ASSLGLAPGEQY
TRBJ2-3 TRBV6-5 ASSYGWGPDTQY
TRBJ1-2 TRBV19 ASSIVGENYGYT
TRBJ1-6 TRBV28 ATQGANSPLH
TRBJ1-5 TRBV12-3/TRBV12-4 ASRKTYPEEPQH
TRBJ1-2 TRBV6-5 ASSYSGGPGIGYT
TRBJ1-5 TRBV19 ASSIVSAGDQPQH
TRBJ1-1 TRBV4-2 ASSQDSGTLWGDTEAF
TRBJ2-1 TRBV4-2 ASSQRLAGGNNEQF
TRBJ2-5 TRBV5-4 ASSPGGYQETQY
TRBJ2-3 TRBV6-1 ASSEPGLAETTDTQY
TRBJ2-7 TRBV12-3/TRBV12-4 ASSLGRSYEQY
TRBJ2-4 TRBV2 ASSEGEWGRKNIQY
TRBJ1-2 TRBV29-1 SAGDRAYGYT
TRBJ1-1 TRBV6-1 ASTAPETENTEAF
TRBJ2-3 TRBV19 ATKGGGTDTQY